This T cell receptor (beta chain) was recorded in a study of graft-versus-host responses after intestinal transplantation. Study details: Transplantation in recipients was multivisceral, liver-intestinal, or isolated intestinal. Each recipient received anti-thymocyte globulin induction, then tacrolimus and steroids for about three years. Whole-study findings and limits: Where graft-donor T cell macrochimerism was present, patients had high graft-versus-host to host-versus-graft clonal ratios in allografts. With peak circulating GvH clone levels came an association with early post-transplant HvG declines.

The protocol was immunoSEQ multiplex PCR, while the TCRdb copy is restricted to in-frame clones and leaves out a portion. The sample comprises about 39,000 clones, roughly 93% of which are singletons, and roughly a fifth rests with the top ten. Unmatched junction bases numbered 4, after V lost 8 bases and J lost 3 bases. This CDR3 has 13 residues. CDR1 MNHNS and CDR2 SASEGT come from the germline V gene. On this clone itself: Antigen: not known.

The starting material was unstimulated CD8+ T cells sorted from spleen or lymph node cells, obtained before transplant. The clonotype was recovered from a human donor who was the organ donor for an intestinal transplant. The chain links TRBV6-1 to TRBJ2-7, with 10 bases fitting TRBD1. As DNA, the CDR3 is TGTGCCAGCCGGGACAGGGGTAACTACGAGCAGTACTTC. This gives the protein CASRDRGNYEQYF.